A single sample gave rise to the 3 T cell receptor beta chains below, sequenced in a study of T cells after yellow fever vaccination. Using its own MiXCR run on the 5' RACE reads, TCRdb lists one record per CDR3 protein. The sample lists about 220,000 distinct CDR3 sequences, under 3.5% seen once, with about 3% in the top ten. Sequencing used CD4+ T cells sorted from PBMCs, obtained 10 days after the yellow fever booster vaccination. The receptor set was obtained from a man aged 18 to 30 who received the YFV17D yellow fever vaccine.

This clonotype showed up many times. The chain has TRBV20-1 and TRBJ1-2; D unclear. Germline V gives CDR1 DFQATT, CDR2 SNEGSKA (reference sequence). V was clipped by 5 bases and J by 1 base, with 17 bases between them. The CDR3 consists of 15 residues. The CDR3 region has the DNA TGCAGTGCTCCAAAGGTCCGGACGGGTAACTATGGCTACACCTTC. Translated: CSAPKVRTGNYGYTF.

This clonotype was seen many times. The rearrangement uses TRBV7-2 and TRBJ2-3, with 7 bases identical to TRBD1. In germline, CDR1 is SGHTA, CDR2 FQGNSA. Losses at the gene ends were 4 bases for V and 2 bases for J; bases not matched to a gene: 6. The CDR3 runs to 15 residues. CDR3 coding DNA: TGTGCCAGCAGCTCAAGAAGGGGGCACACAGATACGCAGTATTTT. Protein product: CASSSRRGHTDTQYF.

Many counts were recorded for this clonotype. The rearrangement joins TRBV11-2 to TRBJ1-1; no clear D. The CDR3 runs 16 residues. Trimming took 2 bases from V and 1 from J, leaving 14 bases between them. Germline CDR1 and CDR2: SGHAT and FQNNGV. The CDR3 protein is CASSLTVGVGNTEAFF. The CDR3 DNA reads TGTGCCAGCAGCTTAACAGTCGGCGTGGGGAACACTGAAGCTTTCTTT.